This T cell receptor beta chain appears in the sequencing data of a study of radiotherapy plus CTLA-4 blockade in lung cancer. Study as a whole: Among patients, about 17% showed objective responses, and approximately 30% had disease control. Study-wide results and caveats: The study found tumor-derived TCR clones expanded in blood after radiotherapy plus ipilimumab.

A note on this clone: Its specificity is unknown.

Sequenced by immunoSEQ multiplex PCR; TCRdb stores in-frame clones only, minus some. This sample carries approximately 28,000 clones, roughly three quarters of them seen once, and the ten largest clones take over 15%. V was pared by 5 bases and J by 6 bases, with 17 bases between. The CDR3 totals 14 residues. Germline V gene sequence: CDR1 MNHEY, CDR2 SVGAGI. Chemo-refractory metastatic non-small-cell lung cancer patients received focal radiation with ipilimumab CTLA-4 blockade. The chain joins TRBV6-5 to TRBJ2-7, with D perhaps TRBD1 (5 bases). The sequence was obtained from a human donor with non-small cell lung cancer that progressed on radiotherapy plus ipilimumab. The material was peripheral blood, obtained from a patient treated with radiotherapy plus ipilimumab. CDR3 residues: CASSERQGVGEQYF. CDR3 sequence (DNA): TGTGCCAGCAGTGAAAGGCAGGGTGTGGGCGAGCAGTACTTC.